This T cell receptor beta chain was captured in a study of T cell changes during pregnancy in multiple sclerosis. Repertoires were generated with immunoSEQ multiplex PCR, while TCRdb's copy carries only in-frame clones and drops some. The sample consists of more than 55,000 clones, approximately 90% of them appearing once. This sample comprised peripheral blood, obtained in the second trimester of pregnancy. The TCR was taken from a female donor with multiple sclerosis, enrolled in a pregnancy study.

CDR3 DNA: TGCGCCAGCAGCCATAGCGGGGAGAGGACCTACAATGAGCAGTTCTTC. It encodes CASSHSGERTYNEQFF. J is TRBJ2-1 and V is TRBV4-1, with 8 positions matching TRBD2. J lost 2 bases, V lost 3 bases, and 6 bases had no gene match. Germline values: CDR1 MGHRA, CDR2 YSYEKL. The CDR3 spans 16 residues.